This T cell receptor (beta chain) derives from a study of OX40 agonist ivuxolimab in advanced cancers. Regarding the study as a whole: Antigen targets of the expanded peripheral T cells went undetermined. Compared with CD4+, CD8+ T cells on average had more expanded clones.

Profiled with immunoSEQ multiplex PCR; TCRdb holds only in-frame clones, not every one. There are over 70,000 clones in the sample; 86% occur only once, and 5.5% to 8% lies in the top ten. Germline V gives CDR1 LNHDA, CDR2 SQIVND (reference sequence). V lost 7 bases, J lost 5 bases, and 17 bases lay in between. This CDR3 region has 14 residues. A word on this clone: The antigen remains undetermined.

If patients had autoimmune disease history or systemic immunosuppression, they were excluded. The sampling schedule covered blood at baseline, cycle 4 day 1, and cycle 7 day 1. The TCR comes from an adult with an advanced solid tumor such as melanoma, head and neck, liver or kidney cancer. Material: CD4+ or CD8+ T cells sorted from blood, obtained in a trial of the OX40 agonist ivuxolimab. This chain links TRBV19 with TRBJ1-1; the D gene is possibly TRBD1 (6 bases). DNA for the CDR3: TGTGCCAGTACTGTACAGGGACTTAGGACTGAAGCTTTCTTT. Its translation is CASTVQGLRTEAFF. The full variable domain, with the rest looked up from reference TRBV19 and TRBJ1-1, is DGGITQSPKYLFRKEGQNVTLSCEQNLNHDAMYWYRQDPGQGLRLIYYSQIVNDFQKGDIAEGYSVSREKKESFPLTVTSAQKNPTAFYLCASTVQGLRTEAFFGQGTRLTVV.